The clone carrying this T cell receptor beta chain was observed a handful of times. Covering alpha and beta chains, TRAV- and TRBV-specific primers were used for the first-strand cDNA. TCRs were amplified for roughly 20 PCR cycles with a constant-region primer and V-primer adapter. Using its own MiXCR run on the reads, TCRdb lists one record per CDR3 protein. The sample carries roughly 60,000 distinct CDR3 sequences, about 23% recorded once. The source of the sample is a study of low-dose radiotherapy and immunotherapy resistance in tumors. Study-wide context: Intravenous cyclophosphamide at 200 mg/m2 preceded radiation and immunotherapy by one day, every two weeks. A dose of 300 mg of oral aspirin was taken by patients daily for four cycles from cycle 1 day 1.

This CDR3 is 16 amino acids long. The germline V gene has CDR1 LGHNA and CDR2 YNFKEQ. The V and J ends lost 4 bases and 0 bases respectively, with 13 bases between them. Noted time point: before trial treatment. Ipilimumab, nivolumab, aspirin, low-dose cyclophosphamide and low-dose radiotherapy were administered to donors. As a condition of eligibility, patients had advanced solid tumors lacking tumor-infiltrating lymphocytes. This TCR derives from a male donor with prostate cancer. The chain combines TRBV4-2 with TRBJ1-5, with D tentatively TRBD1 (5 bases). Specimen: PBMCs, collected before treatment. CDR3 amino acids: CASSRGADYSNQPQHF. CDR3 nucleotides: TGTGCCAGCAGCCGAGGGGCAGACTATAGCAATCAGCCCCAGCATTTT.